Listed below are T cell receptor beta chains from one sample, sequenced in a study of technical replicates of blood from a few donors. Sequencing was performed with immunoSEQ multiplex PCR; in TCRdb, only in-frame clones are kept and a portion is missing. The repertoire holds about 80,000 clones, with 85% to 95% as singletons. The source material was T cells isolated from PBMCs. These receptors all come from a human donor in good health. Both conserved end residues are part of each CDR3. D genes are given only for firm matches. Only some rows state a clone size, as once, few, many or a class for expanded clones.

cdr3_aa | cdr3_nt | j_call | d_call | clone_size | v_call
CASSPGGSYEQYF | TGTGCCAGCAGCCCCGGTGGCTCCTACGAGCAGTACTTC | TRBJ2-7 | . | . | TRBV7-2
CASTPGLHWLTDTQYF | TGTGCCAGTACCCCAGGTTTACATTGGCTTACAGATACGCAGTATTTT | TRBJ2-3 | . | once | TRBV19
CASSLTGTDFNYGYTF | TGTGCCAGCAGTTTAACCGGGACAGACTTTAACTATGGCTACACCTTC | TRBJ1-2 | TRBD1 | . | TRBV7-9
CASSLGVESTDTQYF | TGTGCCAGCAGCTTAGGGGTAGAAAGCACAGATACGCAGTATTTT | TRBJ2-3 | . | . | TRBV13
CASSFIFRTGATSNQPQHF | TGTGCCAGCAGTTTTATTTTCCGAACAGGGGCCACTAGCAATCAGCCCCAGCATTTT | TRBJ1-5 | TRBD1 | . | TRBV28
CASSLEAGGPGETQYF | TGTGCCAGCAGCTTAGAAGCGGGAGGGCCGGGGGAGACCCAGTACTTC | TRBJ2-5 | TRBD2 | . | TRBV7-2
CAWSGQPVDEKLFF | TGTGCCTGGAGTGGACAGCCGGTGGATGAAAAACTGTTTTTT | TRBJ1-4 | . | . | TRBV30
CASSPRQFYYEQYF | TGTGCCAGCAGTCCCCGACAGTTCTACTACGAGCAGTACTTC | TRBJ2-7 | . | . | TRBV27
CASSLSYGELFF | TGTGCCAGCAGTTTATCATACGGGGAGCTGTTTTTT | TRBJ2-2 | . | . | TRBV27
CAISVGAGQPQHF | TGTGCCATCAGTGTAGGGGCTGGACAGCCCCAGCATTTT | TRBJ1-5 | . | . | TRBV10-3
CASSPPQGTPYNEQFF | TGTGCCAGTAGTCCCCCACAGGGGACCCCCTACAATGAGCAGTTCTTC | TRBJ2-1 | TRBD1 | . | TRBV19
CASSFDGATNEKLFF | TGTGCCAGCAGTTTCGACGGAGCAACTAATGAAAAACTGTTTTTT | TRBJ1-4 | . | . | TRBV28
CASTGGHYGYTF | TGCGCCAGCACCGGGGGTCACTATGGCTACACCTTC | TRBJ1-2 | . | . | TRBV5-1
CASSLSPGLEVYEQYF | TGCGCCAGCAGCTTATCACCGGGTCTAGAGGTCTACGAGCAGTACTTC | TRBJ2-7 | . | . | TRBV5-1
CASSGGETEAFF | TGTGCCAGCAGCGGAGGGGAGACTGAAGCTTTCTTT | TRBJ1-1 | . | . | TRBV2
CASSFDSTASGRTQYF | TGTGCCAGCAGCTTTGATTCAACAGCGTCGGGAAGGACCCAGTACTTC | TRBJ2-5 | . | . | TRBV7-2